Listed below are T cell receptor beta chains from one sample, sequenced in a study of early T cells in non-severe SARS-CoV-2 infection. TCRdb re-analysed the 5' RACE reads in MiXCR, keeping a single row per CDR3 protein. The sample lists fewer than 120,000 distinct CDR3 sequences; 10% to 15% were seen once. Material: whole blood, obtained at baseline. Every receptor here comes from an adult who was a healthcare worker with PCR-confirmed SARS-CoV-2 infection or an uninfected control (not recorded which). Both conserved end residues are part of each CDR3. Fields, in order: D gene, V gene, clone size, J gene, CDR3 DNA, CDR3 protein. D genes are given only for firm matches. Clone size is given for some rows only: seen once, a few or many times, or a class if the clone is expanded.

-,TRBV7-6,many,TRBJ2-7,TGTGCCAGCAGCTTAGTCTCGACAGGTCAACTTCTCCCCTCCTACGAGCAGTACTTC,CASSLVSTGQLLPSYEQYF
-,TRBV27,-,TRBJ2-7,TGTGCCAGCAGTTTATGGCAGGGTACCGAGCAGTACTTC,CASSLWQGTEQYF
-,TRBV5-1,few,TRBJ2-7,TGCGCCAGCAGCTTGGAAGGAGGACAAGCCCTGTGGCAGTACTTC,CASSLEGGQALWQYF
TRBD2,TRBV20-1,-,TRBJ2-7,TGCAGTGCTAGTACTTCCTACGACTGGCGGGAGACCGACGAGCAGTACTTC,CSASTSYDWRETDEQYF
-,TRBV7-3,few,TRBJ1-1,TGTGCCAGCAGCTTAACGGCAGGGAGCACTGAAGCTTTCTTT,CASSLTAGSTEAFF
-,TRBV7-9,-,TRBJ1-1,TGTGCCAGCAGCTTTAGACAGAAGAACACTGAAGCTTTCTTT,CASSFRQKNTEAFF
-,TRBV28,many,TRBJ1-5,TGTGCCAGCGGTGACAGACCCAATCAGCCCCAGCATTTT,CASGDRPNQPQHF
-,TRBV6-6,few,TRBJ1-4,TGTGCCAGCAGCCCCCCCAAGGCCGGGGAAAAACTGTTTTTT,CASSPPKAGEKLFF
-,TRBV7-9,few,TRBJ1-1,TGTGCCAGCAGAACCAGGGAGAACACTGAAGCTTTCTTT,CASRTRENTEAFF
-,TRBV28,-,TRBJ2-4,TGTGCCAGCAGTTTAGCTCTAAAGTTGGGCAAAAACATTCAGTACTTC,CASSLALKLGKNIQYF
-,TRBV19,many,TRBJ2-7,TGTGCCAGTAGCTCCAACGGGCTCAGGCCACCTTACGAGCAGTACTTC,CASSSNGLRPPYEQYF
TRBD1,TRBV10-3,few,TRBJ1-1,TGTGCCATCAGGCCTCTCCTCGGACAGGTTGTGAACACTGAAGCTTTCTTT,CAIRPLLGQVVNTEAFF
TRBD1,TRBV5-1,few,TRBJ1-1,TGCGCCAGCAGCTTGGCCGGGACAGGGGGCGGGTACACTGAAGCTTTCTTT,CASSLAGTGGGYTEAFF
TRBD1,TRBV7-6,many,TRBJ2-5,TGTGCCAGCAGCCGGACAGGAGGTGCTGGGACCCAGTACTTC,CASSRTGGAGTQYF
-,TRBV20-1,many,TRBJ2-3,TGCAGTGCTAGGACCAGACCTCGCACAGATACGCAGTATTTT,CSARTRPRTDTQYF
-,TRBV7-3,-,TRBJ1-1,TGTGCCAGCAGCTTAATGACGGCTCTGAACACTGAAGCTTTCTTT,CASSLMTALNTEAFF
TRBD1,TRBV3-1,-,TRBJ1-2,TGTGCCAGCAGCCAAGTTCAGGGGGCGCGTGGCTACACCTTC,CASSQVQGARGYTF
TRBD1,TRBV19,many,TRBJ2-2,TGTGCCAGTAGGCGGACAGGGCAAACCGGGGAGCTGTTTTTT,CASRRTGQTGELFF
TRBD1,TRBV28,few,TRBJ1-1,TGTGCCAGCAGGACGCAGGGGGCCGGAGACACTGAAGCTTTCTTT,CASRTQGAGDTEAFF
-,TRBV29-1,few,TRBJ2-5,TGCAGCGTTGAGTTTATGGCCCGGGCTCAAGAGACCCAGTACTTC,CSVEFMARAQETQYF
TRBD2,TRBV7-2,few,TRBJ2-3,TGTGCCAGCAGCGGGCAACTAGCGAGCACAGATACGCAGTATTTT,CASSGQLASTDTQYF
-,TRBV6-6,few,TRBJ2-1,TGTGCCAGCAGTTACTCCAGGGTCTACAATGAGCAGTTCTTC,CASSYSRVYNEQFF
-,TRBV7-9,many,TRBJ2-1,TGTGCCAGCAGCTTAGGCCTCTTCAATTCCTATCCTTGGGACAACGACTCCTACAATGAGCAGTTCTTC,CASSLGLFNSYPWDNDSYNEQFF
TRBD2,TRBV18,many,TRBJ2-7,TGTGCCAGCTCACGCACCGGGACTAGCGGGGTATCCTACGAGCAGTACTTC,CASSRTGTSGVSYEQYF
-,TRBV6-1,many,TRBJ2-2,TGTGCCAGCAGTGAATTAAGGGGGAATAGCGGGGAGCTGTTTTTT,CASSELRGNSGELFF
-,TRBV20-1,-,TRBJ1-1,TGCAGTGCTAGGGAGGCACTCATGAACACTGAAGCTTTCTTT,CSAREALMNTEAFF
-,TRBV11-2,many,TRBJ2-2,TGTGCCAGCAGCTTATATGAGTGGACGAACACCGGGGAGCTGTTTTTT,CASSLYEWTNTGELFF
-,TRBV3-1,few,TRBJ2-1,TGTGCCAGCAGCCATCCGAAGTACAATGAGCAGTTCTTC,CASSHPKYNEQFF
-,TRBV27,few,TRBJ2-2,TGTGCCAGCAGTTTATCGCTGGGGAACACCGGGGAGCTGTTTTTT,CASSLSLGNTGELFF